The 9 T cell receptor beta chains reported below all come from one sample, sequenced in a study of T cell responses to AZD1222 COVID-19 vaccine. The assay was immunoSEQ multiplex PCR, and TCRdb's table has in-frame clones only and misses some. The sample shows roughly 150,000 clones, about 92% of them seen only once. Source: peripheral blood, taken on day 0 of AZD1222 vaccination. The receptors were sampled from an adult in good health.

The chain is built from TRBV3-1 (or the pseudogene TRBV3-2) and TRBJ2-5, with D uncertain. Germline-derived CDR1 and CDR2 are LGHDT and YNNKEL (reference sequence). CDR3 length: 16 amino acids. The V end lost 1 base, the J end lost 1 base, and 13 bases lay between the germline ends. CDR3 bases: TGTGCCAGCAGCCAAGCCTCTGGGTTCGCCCAAGAGACCCAGTACTTC. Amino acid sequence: CASSQASGFAQETQYF.

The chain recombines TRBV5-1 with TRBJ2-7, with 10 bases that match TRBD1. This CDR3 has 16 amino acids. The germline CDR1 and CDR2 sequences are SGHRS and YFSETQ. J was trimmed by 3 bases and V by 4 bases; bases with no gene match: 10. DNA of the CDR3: TGCGCCAGCAGCGTGGACAGGGGGACCTTGTTCTACGAGCAGTACTTC. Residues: CASSVDRGTLFYEQYF.

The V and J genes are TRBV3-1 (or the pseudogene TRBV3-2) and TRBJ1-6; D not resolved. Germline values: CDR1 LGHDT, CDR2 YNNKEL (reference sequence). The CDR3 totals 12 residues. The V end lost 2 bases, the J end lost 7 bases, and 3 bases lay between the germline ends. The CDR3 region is CASSQLNSPLHF. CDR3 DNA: TGTGCCAGCAGCCAATTGAATTCACCCCTCCACTTT.

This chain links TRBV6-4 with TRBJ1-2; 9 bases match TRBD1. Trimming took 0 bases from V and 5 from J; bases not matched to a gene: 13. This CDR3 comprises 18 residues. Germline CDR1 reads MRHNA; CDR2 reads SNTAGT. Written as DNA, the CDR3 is TGTGCCAGCAGTGACTCGATACGACAGGGGGTCCCGGGGTATGGCTACACCTTC. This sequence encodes CASSDSIRQGVPGYGYTF.

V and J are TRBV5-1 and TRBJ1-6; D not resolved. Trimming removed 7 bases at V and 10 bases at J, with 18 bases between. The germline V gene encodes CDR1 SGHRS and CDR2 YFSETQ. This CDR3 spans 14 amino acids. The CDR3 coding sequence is TGCGCCAGCTGGTCTGGAGGCGCGAAGTCACCCCTCCACTTT. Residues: CASWSGGAKSPLHF. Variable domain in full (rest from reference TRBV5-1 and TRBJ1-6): KAGVTQTPRYLIKTRGQQVTLSCSPISGHRSVSWYQQTPGQGLQFLFEYFSETQRNKGNFPGRFSGRQFSNSRSEMNVSTLELGDSALYLCASWSGGAKSPLHFGNGTRLTVT.

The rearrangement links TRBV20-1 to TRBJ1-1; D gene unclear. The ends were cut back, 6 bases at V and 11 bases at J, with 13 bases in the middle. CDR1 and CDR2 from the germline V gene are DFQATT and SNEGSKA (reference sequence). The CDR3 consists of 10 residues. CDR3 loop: CSAHSWMAFF. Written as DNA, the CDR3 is TGCAGTGCCCATTCCTGGATGGCTTTCTTT.

CDR3 residues: CAISEGQINTEAFF. CDR3 bases: TGTGCCATCAGTGAGGGTCAAATAAACACTGAAGCTTTCTTT. The V gene is TRBV10-3, the J gene TRBJ1-1; D unresolved. CDR3 length equals 14 residues. Germline V gene data show CDR1 as ENHRY and CDR2 as SYGVKD. V lost 2 bases, J lost 2 bases, and 9 bases lay in between.

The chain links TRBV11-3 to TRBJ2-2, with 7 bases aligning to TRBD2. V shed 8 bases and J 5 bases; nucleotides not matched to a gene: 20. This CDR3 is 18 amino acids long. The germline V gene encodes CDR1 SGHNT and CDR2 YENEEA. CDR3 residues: CASSDTSSGPFRTGELFF. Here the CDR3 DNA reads TGTGCCAGCTCAGATACTTCTAGCGGCCCATTTCGAACCGGGGAGCTGTTTTTT. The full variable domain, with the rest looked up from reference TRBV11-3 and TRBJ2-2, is EAGVVQSPRYKIIEKKQPVAFWCNPISGHNTLYWYLQNLGQGPELLIRYENEEAVDDSQLPKDRFSAERLKGVDSTLKIQPAELGDSAVYLCASSDTSSGPFRTGELFFGEGSRLTVL.

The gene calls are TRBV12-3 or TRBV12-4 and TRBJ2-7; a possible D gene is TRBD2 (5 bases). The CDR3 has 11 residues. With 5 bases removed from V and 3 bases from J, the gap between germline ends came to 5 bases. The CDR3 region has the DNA TGTGCCAGCAGTCGGGGCTACGAGCAGTACTTC. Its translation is CASSRGYEQYF.